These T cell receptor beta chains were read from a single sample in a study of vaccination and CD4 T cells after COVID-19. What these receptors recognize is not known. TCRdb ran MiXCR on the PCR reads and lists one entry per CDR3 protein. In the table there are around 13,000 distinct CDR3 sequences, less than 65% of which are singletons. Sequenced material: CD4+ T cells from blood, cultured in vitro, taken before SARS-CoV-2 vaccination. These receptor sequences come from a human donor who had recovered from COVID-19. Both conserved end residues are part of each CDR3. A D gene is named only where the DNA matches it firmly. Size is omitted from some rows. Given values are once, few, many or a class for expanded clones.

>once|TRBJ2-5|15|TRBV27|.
TGTGCCAGCAGTTTATCCGGACAGAGTCAAGAGACCCAGTACTTC
CASSLSGQSQETQYF
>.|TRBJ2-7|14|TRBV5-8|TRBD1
TGTGCCAGCAGCAGACAGGGGCCTATCGACGAGCAGTACTTC
CASSRQGPIDEQYF
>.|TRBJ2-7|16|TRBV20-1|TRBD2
TGCAGTGCTAGGGCAACGGGACTAGCGGGTTTCTACGAGCAGTACTTC
CSARATGLAGFYEQYF
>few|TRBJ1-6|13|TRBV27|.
TGTGCCAGCAGTCCCCTCTATAATTCACCCCTCCACTTT
CASSPLYNSPLHF
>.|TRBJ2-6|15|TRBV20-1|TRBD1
TGCAGTGCTAGAGATTTCGGACAGGGTGTCAACGTCCTGACTTTC
CSARDFGQGVNVLTF
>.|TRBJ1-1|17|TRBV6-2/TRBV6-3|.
TGTGCCAGCAGTTATACGATTATGAGGGGGGTGAACACTGAAGCTTTCTTT
CASSYTIMRGVNTEAFF
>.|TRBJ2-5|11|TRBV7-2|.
TGTGCCAGCAGCTTAGAAGGGAACCAGTACTTC
CASSLEGNQYF
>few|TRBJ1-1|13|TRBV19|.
TGTGCCAGTAGTATAGGTCCGAACACTGAAGCTTTCTTT
CASSIGPNTEAFF
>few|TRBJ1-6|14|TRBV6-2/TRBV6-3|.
TGTGCCAGCAGTCCGGACATGGAGGACTCACCCCTCCACTTT
CASSPDMEDSPLHF
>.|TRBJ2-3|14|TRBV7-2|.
TGTGCCAGCAGCTTATGGGCCGCCACAGATACGCAGTATTTT
CASSLWAATDTQYF
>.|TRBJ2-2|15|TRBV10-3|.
TGTGCCAGCAGGCGAGGGGGAGTGGGCACCGGGGAGCTGTTTTTT
CASRRGGVGTGELFF
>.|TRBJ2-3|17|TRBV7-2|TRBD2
TGTGCCAGCAGCGATACTACCGGGACTAGCGGGAGGGGGACGCAGTATTTT
CASSDTTGTSGRGTQYF
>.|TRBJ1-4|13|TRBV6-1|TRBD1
TGTGCCAGCAGCGGACAGGGAGGCGAAAAACTGTTTTTT
CASSGQGGEKLFF
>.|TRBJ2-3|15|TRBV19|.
TGTGCCAGTAGTAAAGCGGGACATCGCACAGATACGCAGTATTTT
CASSKAGHRTDTQYF
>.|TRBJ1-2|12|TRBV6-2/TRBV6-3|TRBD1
TGTGCCAGCAGACAGGGGGCCAGGGGCTACACCTTC
CASRQGARGYTF
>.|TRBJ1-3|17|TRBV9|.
TGTGCCAGCAGCCCTTCTATCCGTAGTGGGGCTGGAAACACCATATATTTT
CASSPSIRSGAGNTIYF
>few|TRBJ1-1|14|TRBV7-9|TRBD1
TGTGCCAGCAGCGGGACAGGGGGCGATTTGGACGCTTTCTTT
CASSGTGGDLDAFF
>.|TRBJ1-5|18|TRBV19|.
TGTGCCAGTAGAAGGAGGCCAGGGGTCCAAGGGGCAAATCAGCCCCAGCATTTT
CASRRRPGVQGANQPQHF
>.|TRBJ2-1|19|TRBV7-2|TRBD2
TGTGCCAGCAGCTTAGGTCGATTTGGGACTAGCGGGTTGGATCCGGAGCAGTTCTTC
CASSLGRFGTSGLDPEQFF
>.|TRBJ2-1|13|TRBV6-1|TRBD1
TGTGCCAGCAGTGGACAGGGTTTTGGTGAGCAGTTCTTC
CASSGQGFGEQFF
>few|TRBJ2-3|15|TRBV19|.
TGTGCCAGTAGTATGGTCGGGAGCGGGACAGATACGCAGTATTTT
CASSMVGSGTDTQYF
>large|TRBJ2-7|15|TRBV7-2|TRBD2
TGTGCCAGACCCCTAGAAGCGGGGGGCAACTACGAGCAGTACTTC
CARPLEAGGNYEQYF
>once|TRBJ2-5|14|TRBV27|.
TGTGCCAGCAGTTTATCGGGTAGCAGCGGGACCCAGTACTTC
CASSLSGSSGTQYF
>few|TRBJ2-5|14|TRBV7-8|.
TGTGCCAGCAGCTTAAATGGACGGGGAGAGACCCAGTACTTC
CASSLNGRGETQYF
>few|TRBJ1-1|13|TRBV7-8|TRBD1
TGTGCCAGCAGCTTAGGGGACAGGCTTGAAGCTTTCTTT
CASSLGDRLEAFF
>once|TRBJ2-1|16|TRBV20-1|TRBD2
TGCAGTGCGCATCAAGGGGGGACTAGCGGGGGTGATGAGCAGTTCTTC
CSAHQGGTSGGDEQFF
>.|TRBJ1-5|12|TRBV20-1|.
TGCAGTGCTGGGGACTCAGATCAGCCCCAGCATTTT
CSAGDSDQPQHF
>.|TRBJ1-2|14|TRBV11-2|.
TGTGCCAGCAGCGCGACCAAGGGAATGGTGAGCTACACCTTC
CASSATKGMVSYTF
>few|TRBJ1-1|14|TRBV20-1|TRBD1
TGCAGTGTTCGACAGGGGGCTGGCAGCACTGAAGCTTTCTTT
CSVRQGAGSTEAFF
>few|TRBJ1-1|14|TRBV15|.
TGTGCCACCAGCAGAGATAGGGTCGGCACTGAAGCTTTCTTT
CATSRDRVGTEAFF
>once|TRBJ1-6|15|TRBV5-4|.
TGTGCCAGCAGCTTTAGGAGGGCCGAAAATTCACCCCTCCACTTT
CASSFRRAENSPLHF
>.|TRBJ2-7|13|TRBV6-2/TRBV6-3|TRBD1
TGTGCCAGCAGTGACAGGGTCCGGTACGAGCAGTACTTC
CASSDRVRYEQYF
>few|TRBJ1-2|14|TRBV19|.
TGTGCCAGTAGTATAGTCGGGGCCACGCAAGGCTACACCTTC
CASSIVGATQGYTF
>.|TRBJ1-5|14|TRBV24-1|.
TGTGCCACCAGTGACAGTCAGGTAAATCAGCCCCAGCATTTT
CATSDSQVNQPQHF
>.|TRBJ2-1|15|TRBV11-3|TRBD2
TGTGCCAGCAGCACGGGGGGGGATTTCTACAATGAGCAGTTCTTC
CASSTGGDFYNEQFF
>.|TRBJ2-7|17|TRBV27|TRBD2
TGTGCCAGCAGTACCCGGACTAGCGGGGTACTATCCTACGAGCAGTACTTC
CASSTRTSGVLSYEQYF
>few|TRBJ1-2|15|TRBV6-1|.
TGTGCCAGCAGAGTAGATCAGGCGATTAACTATGGCTACACCTTC
CASRVDQAINYGYTF
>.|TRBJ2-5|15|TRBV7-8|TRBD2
TGTGCCAGCAGCCCAAGCGCTAGCGGCCAAGAGACCCAGTACTTC
CASSPSASGQETQYF
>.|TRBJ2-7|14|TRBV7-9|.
TGTGCCAGCAGCTTACACAGTCAACGGGGCGAGCAGTACTTC
CASSLHSQRGEQYF
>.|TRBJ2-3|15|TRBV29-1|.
TGCAGCGTTGCCGTGGACGGGGTTTTGACAGATACGCAGTATTTT
CSVAVDGVLTDTQYF
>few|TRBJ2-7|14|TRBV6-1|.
TGTGCCAGCAGGACCGCGGACCTCACCTACGAGCAGTACTTC
CASRTADLTYEQYF
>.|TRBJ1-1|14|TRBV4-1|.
TGCGCCAGCAGCCAAGAAATGGGGAACACTGAAGCTTTCTTT
CASSQEMGNTEAFF
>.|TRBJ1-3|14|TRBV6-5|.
TGTGCCAGCAGTTACACCAACTCTGGAAACACCATATATTTT
CASSYTNSGNTIYF
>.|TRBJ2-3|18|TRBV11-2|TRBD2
TGTGCCAGCAGCTTTAGCGGGAGGGCTTTCGGTCGCACAGATACGCAGTATTTT
CASSFSGRAFGRTDTQYF
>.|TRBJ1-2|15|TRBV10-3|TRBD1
TGTGCCATCAGTGGCACAGGGGCCCTAAACTATGGCTACACCTTC
CAISGTGALNYGYTF
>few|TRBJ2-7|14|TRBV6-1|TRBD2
TGTGCCAGCAACAAAGGACGGGAGGGGGACGAGCAGTACTTC
CASNKGREGDEQYF
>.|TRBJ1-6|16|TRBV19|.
TGTGCCAGTAGTCCACAAGGGACAAGCAGCCATTCACCCCTCCACTTT
CASSPQGTSSHSPLHF
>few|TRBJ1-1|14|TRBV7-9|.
TGTGCCAGCAGCCTACGGGACGGGGACACTGAAGCTTTCTTT
CASSLRDGDTEAFF
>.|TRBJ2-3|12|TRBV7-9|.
TGTGCCAGCACGGGGGACACAGATACGCAGTATTTT
CASTGDTDTQYF
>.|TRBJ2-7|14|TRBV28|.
TGTGCCAGCAGGTCCGGTGGGGGAACGAACGAGCAGTACTTC
CASRSGGGTNEQYF
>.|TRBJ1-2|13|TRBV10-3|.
TGTGCCATCAGTGATAAGGGAGCCTATGGCTACACCTTC
CAISDKGAYGYTF
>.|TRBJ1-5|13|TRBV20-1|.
TGCAGTGCTAGAAGGGCAGGGGATCAGCCCCAGCATTTT
CSARRAGDQPQHF
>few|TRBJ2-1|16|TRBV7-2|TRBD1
TGTGCCAGCAGCTTAGGGGGACAGGGGGCCTGGGATGAGCAGTTCTTC
CASSLGGQGAWDEQFF